Shown below are 10 T cell receptor beta chains from a single sample sequenced in a study of shared clonotypes between healthy human individuals. Sequencing used immunoSEQ multiplex PCR; TCRdb keeps in-frame clones, though not all of them. This sample has more than 2 million clones, with around 95% found just once. Naive CD8 cells comprised CD45RO-negative, CCR7-positively selected cells, excluding terminally differentiated effector memory CD45RA+ cells. Sequences were obtained from naive CD8+ T cells from PBMCs. These receptor sequences come from a young man in good health. Some clones in this sample may be carry-over from other donors' samples.

This clone was seen only once. The V gene is TRBV4-3, the J gene TRBJ2-3; D is perhaps TRBD1 or TRBD2 (10 bases each). The CDR3 sequence is 18 residues long. Germline V gives CDR1 LGHNA, CDR2 YSLEER. The V end was cut by 4 bases, the J end by 3 bases, with 23 bases between. The CDR3 region has the DNA TGCGCCAGCAGCCTCCGGGACAGGGGACTAGCGATAACAGATACGCAGTATTTT. Its translation is CASSLRDRGLAITDTQYF.

This clone was counted between two and nine times. The chain has TRBV19 and TRBJ1-3, with D possibly matching TRBD1 (5 bases). CDR3 size: 13 residues. From germline, CDR1 is LNHDA and CDR2 SQIVND (reference sequence). V was clipped by 7 bases and J by 3 bases, with 10 bases between them. CDR3 sequence reads: CASMGELGNTIYF. The CDR3 bases are TGTGCCAGTATGGGGGAGCTTGGAAACACCATATATTTT.

The V gene is TRBV29-1, the J gene TRBJ1-1; tentatively, D is TRBD1 (6 bases). In germline, CDR1 is SQVTM, CDR2 ANQGSEA. This CDR3 region has 11 residues. V dropped 7 bases and J dropped 6 bases, with 12 bases sitting between them. In DNA form, the CDR3 reads TGCAGCGCCGCCACAGGGTCTGAAGCTTTCTTT. This gives the protein CSAATGSEAFF.

The chain joins TRBV19 to TRBJ2-5, with TRBD2 matching 7 bases. V lost 4 bases and J lost 2; bases outside the gene matches: 7. Per the germline V gene, CDR1 is LNHDA and CDR2 is SQIVND (reference sequence). The CDR3 runs 15 residues. As DNA, the CDR3 is TGTGCCAGTAGTAGCCAGCGGGGCCGACAAGAGACCCAGTACTTC. As protein: CASSSQRGRQETQYF.

The chain carries TRBV7-8 and TRBJ2-2, with TRBD2 matching over 11 bases. J gave up 2 bases and V 1 base, and 6 bases lay outside the gene matches. Germline loops: CDR1 SGHVS, CDR2 FQNEAQ. This CDR3 has 18 amino acids. The CDR3 DNA sequence: TGTGCCAGCAGCTTAGTACTAGCGGGGGTTTTTAACACCGGGGAGCTGTTTTTT. Protein: CASSLVLAGVFNTGELFF.

The chain uses TRBV6-1 and TRBJ1-1, with D perhaps matching TRBD1 (6 bases). Trimming removed 5 bases at V and 6 bases at J, with 16 bases between. CDR3 length: 14 amino acids. Looked up from germline, CDR1 is MNHNS and CDR2 is SASEGT. CDR3: CASSKPTGNPEAFF. The CDR3, as DNA: TGTGCCAGCAGTAAACCAACAGGGAATCCTGAAGCTTTCTTT.

The chain couples TRBV6-5 to TRBJ1-2; D is perhaps TRBD1 (5 bases). The CDR3 length is 14 residues. Trimming shortened V by 7 bases and J by 5 bases, and 17 bases separated the two germline ends. The germline gives CDR1 MNHEY, CDR2 SVGAGI. For the CDR3, the DNA is TGTGCCAGCACGTTGAGACCGGGGCGATATGGCTACACCTTC. It codes for CASTLRPGRYGYTF.

The genes are TRBV5-1 and TRBJ1-2; possible D gene TRBD1, 6 bases. V was trimmed by 2 bases and J by 2 bases, leaving 16 bases between them. CDR3 length: 16 amino acids. CDR1 and CDR2 (germline): SGHRS, YFSETQ. This chain's CDR3 is CASSFTPRGLNYGYTF. The DNA for the CDR3 is TGCGCCAGCAGCTTCACCCCCAGGGGATTAAACTATGGCTACACCTTC. Full variable domain (rest looked up from reference TRBV5-1 and TRBJ1-2): KAGVTQTPRYLIKTRGQQVTLSCSPISGHRSVSWYQQTPGQGLQFLFEYFSETQRNKGNFPGRFSGRQFSNSRSEMNVSTLELGDSALYLCASSFTPRGLNYGYTFGSGTRLTVV.

This clone showed up just once. At the DNA level, this CDR3 is encoded by other sequences in the same sample as well. This chain joins TRBV7-9 and TRBJ1-2; D remains ambiguous. The CDR3 length is 11 residues. V lost 2 bases, J lost 6 bases, and 4 bases lay in between. The germline V gene has CDR1 SEHNR and CDR2 FQNEAQ (reference sequence). Here the CDR3 reads CASSLTDGYTF. CDR3 bases: TGTGCCAGCAGCTTAACTGATGGCTACACCTTC.

The chain carries TRBV29-1 and TRBJ1-4, with D possibly matching TRBD1 (5 bases). The CDR3 spans 15 residues. With 1 base removed from V and 7 bases from J, the gap between germline ends came to 16 bases. Germline V gives CDR1 SQVTM, CDR2 ANQGSEA. This chain's CDR3 is CSVEGEAGRSEKLFF. The CDR3 coding sequence is TGCAGCGTTGAAGGGGAGGCAGGGCGTAGTGAAAAACTGTTTTTT. The full variable domain, with the rest looked up from reference TRBV29-1 and TRBJ1-4, is SAVISQKPSRDICQRGTSLTIQCQVDSQVTMMFWYRQQPGQSLTLIATANQGSEATYESGFVIDKFPISRPNLTFSTLTVSNMSPEDSSIYLCSVEGEAGRSEKLFFGSGTQLSVL.